This TCR beta chain was identified during a study of naive and memory T cell subsets (TCRdb year 2017). Regarding the complete study: According to the figure summarizing the samples, there were roughly ten blood donors, 7 tuberculin skin test biopsies and 3 saline control biopsies. Skin biopsies were taken from tuberculin skin test sites or from saline-injected control sites and were processed for RNA extraction as described before. PCR2 was typically a SYBR Green qPCR stopped at a set threshold; low-input samples could instead use end-point PCR (approximately 6 cycles).

Overall results and qualifications from the work: Skin biopsy collection and RNA processing details were not given in the paper but referenced to earlier studies. TCR sequences were reportedly recovered from both skin biopsy types, with far more TCRs at tuberculin skin test sites. The larger number of TCRs at tuberculin skin test sites was interpreted as T cell infiltration of a delayed type IV hypersensitivity reaction. The RNA-based method was acknowledged as potentially sensitive to TCR transcript changes with T cell activation and differentiation.

The library was built by means of UMI-ligation and nested PCR. The ligated cDNA was amplified in four rounds of PCR with nested alpha and beta constant region primers together with the SP2 primer. For the blood and skin samples, TCR RNA was reverse transcribed with SuperScript IV using primers for the alpha and beta constant regions. Using T4 RNA ligase 1, an oligonucleotide carrying both the Illumina SP2 primer and a UMI was ligated onto the 3' end of the cDNA. The 12-nucleotide UMI was composed of two random hexamers separated by an eight-base spacer, which was included to prevent hairpin formation. TCR alpha and beta chain libraries were processed separately from the second PCR onward, with dual indexing for multiplexing. After pooling, the indexed libraries were analyzed by capillary electrophoresis and sequenced on either an Illumina MiSeq or NextSeq. PhiX DNA at roughly 4.5-7.5% was added to the libraries to raise base diversity and improve cluster recognition. The authors processed their data as follows. Demultiplexor took UMIs from read 2, joined the UMIs to the TCR sequence from read 1, and separated reads according to sample indices. Decombinator identified V and J genes and V-J junctions and gave each TCR a five-part identifier that included V and J deletions. Collapsinator used UMIs to correct sequencing errors and PCR amplification heterogeneity, producing a UMI-based abundance for each TCR. CDR3Translator converted identifiers to nucleotide sequence, translated to amino acids, and extracted CDR3 regions using terminal motifs. Error-corrected counts of alpha and beta TCRs from blood and skin were compared after being normalized to the amount of input RNA. The public reads were reanalyzed by TCRdb: fastp trimming at Q25, MiXCR alignment, in-frame beta chains only. Each record represents a unique CDR3 protein, reported with the most common genes and DNA among its rows. Here the V and J calls rest on TCRdb's processing, not on the authors' analysis. The sample table records tens of thousands of distinct CDR3 sequences; approximately 9.9% of these occur just once. Less than 4% of the sample comes from the top ten.

The treatment or condition label of this sample denotes: skin biopsy from PPD injection site in Mantoux-positive individual. Using 3' ligation of a UMI-containing oligonucleotide to TCR cDNA, the study laid out a robust and sensitive protocol to amplify, sequence and analyze TCRs. Tuberculin skin test biopsies were obtained from sites injected with PPD in individuals who had a positive Mantoux test. Total RNA was used without cell sorting and was treated with RQ1 DNase before reverse transcription, with a target input of 1 to 1000 ng. Skin biopsy and whole blood libraries were made to test pipeline robustness in samples where T cells form a minority population. Clipping removes 4 bases from V and 2 bases from J, with 13 as the unmatched junction base count. According to the germline V gene, CDR1 reads MDHEN and CDR2 reads SYDVKM. Inclusive of the bounding cysteine and phenylalanine, the CDR3 is 18 residues long. Only the CDR3 region is kept as DNA, spanning 54 bases read in frame from base 1.

At least ten counts were recorded for this clonotype. Its antigen specificity is not known. Per-nucleotide qualities are absent, and no much larger clonotype sits a single base away. The sequence was obtained from an adult in good health. This sequence uses TRBV28 and TRBJ2-2, with 7 bases in between that match TRBD1. The specimen comprised skin, sampled from a tuberculin skin test site. The nucleotide sequence is TGTGCCAGCAGTTCCCTCTCCGGGACAGAGATTAACACCGGGGAGCTGTTTTTT. Translated, it gives CASSSLSGTEINTGELFF.